This T cell receptor beta chain was recovered during a study of naive and memory T cell subsets. Overall study results and limits: Naive repertoires, especially CD8, held a few larger clonotypes, possibly memory cells re-expressing CD45RA. From naive to CM, EM and EMRA, diversity decreased and Gini increased.

The beta constant-region primer was an equimolar mix of two oligonucleotides covering TRBC1 and TRBC2. Nested alpha and beta constant-region primers with the SP2 primer drove four PCR rounds on ligated cDNA. TCRdb re-called the UMI-ligation and nested PCR reads with MiXCR, one entry per CDR3 protein. The table lists over 90,000 distinct CDR3 sequences, approximately 10% of them singletons. This clonotype showed up many times. Antigen unknown. This CDR3 has 16 residues. Germline V lookup: CDR1 SGHAT, CDR2 FQNNGV. Deletions cut 5 bases from V and 4 bases from J, with 18 bases between. J is TRBJ2-1 and V is TRBV11-2; a weak D match, TRBD1 (5 bases). Material for sequencing was naive CD4+ T cells from blood. The TCR sequence derives from a human donor in good health. CDR3: CASSPLGSGAYNEQFF. The CDR3 nucleotides read TGTGCCAGCAGCCCCCTGGGGTCTGGGGCTTACAATGAGCAGTTCTTC.